The 26 T cell receptor beta chains below were found in one sample sequenced in a study of blood T cell repertoires in COVID-19. Only in-frame clones appear in the TCRdb table, and some are missing; sequencing was by immunoSEQ multiplex PCR. This table has under 250,000 clones, roughly 85% appearing once. The sample comprised PBMCs or T cells enriched from blood (not recorded which). The receptor set was obtained from a man aged 25-40 years who had recovered from COVID-19.

This rearrangement joins TRBV6-1 to TRBJ1-1, with D hard to call. Germline V gives CDR1 MNHNS, CDR2 SASEGT. V lost 2 bases and J 6 bases, leaving 13 bases between the germline ends. CDR3 length: 14 amino acids. In DNA, the CDR3 is TGTGCCAGCAGTGAACCTAGCAGAAGGGCTGAAGCTTTCTTT. Amino acids: CASSEPSRRAEAFF.

CDR3 in amino acids: CASSRGLEETQYF. The CDR3 region has the DNA TGTGCCAGCAGCCGAGGACTAGAAGAGACCCAGTACTTC. The V and J genes are TRBV7-2 and TRBJ2-5; 7 bases align to TRBD2. CDR1 is SGHTA, CDR2 FQGNSA, per germline. V lost 5 bases to trimming and J lost 3 bases; unmatched junction nucleotides: 3. The CDR3 extends over 13 amino acids.

This rearrangement joins TRBV28 to TRBJ1-2; TRBD1 is a possible D gene (5 bases). Trimming took off 3 bases at V and 4 bases at J, with 15 bases between the two ends. CDR1 and CDR2 from the germline V gene are MDHEN and SYDVKM. The CDR3 sequence is 15 residues long. CDR3 DNA: TGTGCCAGCAGTTTGGGGCCGGGTGGCGGCTATGGCTACACCTTC. This translates into CASSLGPGGGYGYTF.

The chain joins TRBV19 to TRBJ1-5; D is possibly TRBD1 (6 bases). CDR1 and CDR2 (germline): LNHDA, SQIVND (reference sequence). The CDR3 has 15 amino acids. V was cut by 1 base and J by 9 bases, with 16 bases left in between. As DNA, the CDR3 is TGTGCCAGTAGTATAGTTAACACAGGGCATCCGCCCCAGCATTTT. This codes for CASSIVNTGHPPQHF.

This clone was seen only a few times. The chain is built from TRBV5-1 and TRBJ2-7; possible D gene TRBD1, 5 bases. The CDR3 sequence is 13 residues long. Germline-derived CDR1 and CDR2 are SGHRS and YFSETQ. Trimming took 2 bases from V and 3 from J, leaving 9 bases between them. The DNA of the CDR3 is TGCGCCAGCAGCTTTACAGGAAACTACGAGCAGTACTTC. It yields the protein CASSFTGNYEQYF. Based on the CDR3 plus reference TRBV5-1 and TRBJ2-7, the full variable domain is KAGVTQTPRYLIKTRGQQVTLSCSPISGHRSVSWYQQTPGQGLQFLFEYFSETQRNKGNFPGRFSGRQFSNSRSEMNVSTLELGDSALYLCASSFTGNYEQYFGPGTRLTVT.

V is TRBV18 and J is TRBJ2-7; a weak D match, TRBD1 (6 bases). With 6 bases removed from V and 5 bases from J, the gap between germline ends came to 14 bases. This CDR3 has 13 amino acids. Germline-derived CDR1 and CDR2 are KGHSH and LQKENI. The CDR3 loop is CASSPITGNEQYF. The CDR3 nucleotides are TGTGCCAGCTCCCCAATAACAGGGAACGAGCAGTACTTC.

This chain connects TRBV5-4 to TRBJ2-1; possibly TRBD2 for D (6 bases). The CDR3 is made up of 14 amino acids. The germline V and J ends were trimmed by 1 base and 7 bases, with 12 bases remaining between them. The germline V gene has CDR1 SGHNT and CDR2 YYREEE (reference sequence). CDR3 loop: CASSLSPGENEQFF. The CDR3 DNA reads TGTGCCAGCAGCTTGAGTCCGGGGGAGAATGAGCAGTTCTTC.

This clone has a handful of counts. This chain uses TRBV3-1 (or the pseudogene TRBV3-2) with TRBJ2-7; perhaps TRBD2 as D (5 bases). The CDR3 extends over 13 amino acids. Trimming stripped 0 bases from V and 3 bases from J, with 6 bases between. The germline V gene encodes CDR1 LGHDT and CDR2 YNNKEL (reference sequence). The chain's CDR3 is CASSQETSYEQYF. For the CDR3, the DNA is TGTGCCAGCAGCCAAGAAACTAGCTACGAGCAGTACTTC.

V is TRBV4-1 and J is TRBJ2-1, with 10 bases fitting TRBD2. Trimming took 4 bases from V and 5 from J; bases not matched to a gene: 2. This CDR3 is built from 14 residues. Germline V lookup: CDR1 MGHRA, CDR2 YSYEKL. The CDR3 bases are TGCGCCAGCAGCCCTAGCGGGAGTCACAATGAGCAGTTCTTC. Translated: CASSPSGSHNEQFF.

The gene calls are TRBV5-8 and TRBJ1-1, with D maybe TRBD1 (5 bases). The V gene's germline CDR1 is SGHTS and CDR2 YDEGEE. The length of the CDR3 is 14 residues. V lost 1 base, J lost 0 bases, and 7 bases lay in between. As DNA, the CDR3 is TGTGCCAGCAGCTTGAGACAGCTGAACACTGAAGCTTTCTTT. Protein product: CASSLRQLNTEAFF.

The chain couples TRBV7-9 to TRBJ2-3; D may be TRBD2 (6 bases). With 5 bases removed from V and 4 bases from J, the gap between germline ends came to 19 bases. Germline V gene data show CDR1 as SEHNR and CDR2 as FQNEAQ (reference sequence). The CDR3 length is 16 residues. CDR3 residues: CASSARAGPRADTQYF. In DNA form, the CDR3 reads TGTGCCAGCAGCGCGCGGGCGGGGCCACGGGCAGATACGCAGTATTTT. The variable domain in full, completed from reference TRBV7-9 and TRBJ2-3, reads DTGVSQNPRHKITKRGQNVTFRCDPISEHNRLYWYRQTLGQGPEFLTYFQNEAQLEKSRLLSDRFSAERPKGSFSTLEIQRTEQGDSAMYLCASSARAGPRADTQYFGPGTRLTVL.

The chain uses TRBV19 and TRBJ1-5; perhaps TRBD1 as D (6 bases). V was trimmed by 9 bases and J by 0 bases, leaving 15 bases between them. The CDR3 is 15 amino acids. Germline CDR1 LNHDA, CDR2 SQIVND (reference sequence). CDR3 coding DNA: TGTGCCAGCGCCGTGGGGGCGGGTAGCAATCAGCCCCAGCATTTT. Protein: CASAVGAGSNQPQHF.

V and J are TRBV7-2 and TRBJ2-7; tentatively, D is TRBD1 (6 bases). Germline CDR1 is SGHTA and CDR2 is FQGNSA. CDR3 length: 14 amino acids. Trimming left V 1 base short and J 2 bases short, with 9 bases between. Here the CDR3 reads CASSLVWTAYEQYF. DNA of the CDR3: TGTGCCAGCAGCTTAGTTTGGACAGCCTACGAGCAGTACTTC.

This clone has only one observation. This CDR3 fails to terminate in the conserved phenylalanine or tryptophan, so it likely reflects a read error. It is unclear where the CDR3 begins or ends on the DNA, so no DNA is shown, and the CDR3 is as TCRdb lists it. V gene TRBV13 combines with J gene TRBJ1-2; TRBD1, the D gene given by the table, was not confirmed from the DNA. The CDR3 comprises 14 residues, both ends counted. Germline lookup yields CDR1 PRHDT and CDR2 FYEKMQ (reference sequence). CDR3 protein: CASSQDDRGQRVSV.

V usage is TRBV3-1 (or the pseudogene TRBV3-2) and J usage is TRBJ2-1, with 14 bases matching TRBD2. The CDR3 extends over 18 amino acids. The J segment lost 5 bases and the V segment lost 3 bases, leaving 9 bases of the junction unmatched. Germline V gene data show CDR1 as LGHDT and CDR2 as YNNKEL (reference sequence). The CDR3 protein is CASSQAGTSGGLHNEQFF. The CDR3 DNA reads TGTGCCAGCAGCCAGGCAGGGACTAGCGGGGGATTACACAATGAGCAGTTCTTC.

V is TRBV4-1 and J is TRBJ1-6; possibly TRBD1 for D (6 bases). The CDR3 runs 14 residues. Between the trimmed V and J ends, which lost 4 bases and 7 bases, there was a span of 11 bases. Per germline, CDR1 MGHRA and CDR2 YSYEKL. CDR3 loop: CASSRRQENSPLHF. The CDR3 region has the DNA TGCGCCAGCAGCCGCAGACAGGAGAATTCACCCCTCCACTTT.

The chain carries TRBV24-1 and TRBJ2-1, with 15 bases matching TRBD2. CDR3 length: 18 residues. Germline CDR1 and CDR2: KGHDR and SFDVKD. The junction had 13 bases not matched to a gene; V was cut back by 4 bases and J by 10 bases. The CDR3 DNA is TGTGCCACCAGTGACCCATCCCGGACTAGCGGGAGGGGAGGAGAGCAGTTCTTC. Residues: CATSDPSRTSGRGGEQFF.

The V gene is TRBV5-1, the J gene TRBJ2-3; D perhaps matches TRBD2 (6 bases). The CDR3 covers 16 residues. V lost 6 bases and J 2 bases, leaving 19 bases between the germline ends. Looked up from germline, CDR1 is SGHRS and CDR2 is YFSETQ. Here the CDR3 reads CASTSGGGLITDTQYF. CDR3 nucleotides: TGCGCCAGCACATCCGGGGGAGGACTCATCACAGATACGCAGTATTTT. Together with reference TRBV5-1 and TRBJ2-3, the CDR3 gives the full variable domain: KAGVTQTPRYLIKTRGQQVTLSCSPISGHRSVSWYQQTPGQGLQFLFEYFSETQRNKGNFPGRFSGRQFSNSRSEMNVSTLELGDSALYLCASTSGGGLITDTQYFGPGTRLTVL.

The V call is TRBV4-1, the J call TRBJ2-7; 9 positions match TRBD1. Germline values: CDR1 MGHRA, CDR2 YSYEKL. V lost 0 bases to trimming and J lost 2 bases; unmatched junction nucleotides: 5. The CDR3 is made up of 16 amino acids. The CDR3 protein is CASSQDGTGIPYEQYF. CDR3 sequence (DNA): TGCGCCAGCAGCCAAGACGGGACAGGGATCCCCTACGAGCAGTACTTC.

CDR3 nucleotides: TGTGCCAGCAGCTTTTCAGGGTATGGCTACACCTTC. It specifies CASSFSGYGYTF. This rearrangement joins TRBV7-9 to TRBJ1-2, with D possibly TRBD1 on 5 matching bases. The germline CDR1 and CDR2 sequences are SEHNR and FQNEAQ (reference sequence). The CDR3 covers 12 residues. V shed 3 bases and J shed 5 bases, with 7 bases lying between them.

The J gene is TRBJ1-6, the V gene TRBV9; D unclear. The CDR3 contains 16 residues. V shed 0 bases and J shed 3 bases, with 10 bases lying between them. The germline gives CDR1 SGDLS, CDR2 YYNGEE. This chain's CDR3 is CASSVDAGIYNSPLHF. The CDR3 nucleotides are TGTGCCAGCAGCGTAGACGCCGGGATCTATAATTCACCCCTCCACTTT.

The CDR3 DNA reads TGTGCCAGCAGCTACGCAGGGTTCTCGGGCACTGAAGCTTTCTTT. Residues: CASSYAGFSGTEAFF. The chain uses TRBV28 and TRBJ1-1; TRBD1 might be the D (5 bases). Germline lookup yields CDR1 MDHEN and CDR2 SYDVKM. The CDR3 totals 15 residues. The ends were cut back, 6 bases at V and 4 bases at J, with 18 bases in the middle.

This chain joins TRBV27 and TRBJ2-2; TRBD1 matches 8 bases. Trimming removed 6 bases from V and 2 bases from J; junction bases left unmatched: 5. Germline CDR1 and CDR2: MNHEY and SMNVEV (reference sequence). The CDR3 runs 15 residues. CDR3 in DNA: TGTGCCAGCAGCCTCGGACAGGGTAACACCGGGGAGCTGTTTTTT. Translating gives CASSLGQGNTGELFF.

The chain carries TRBV3-1 (or the pseudogene TRBV3-2) and TRBJ1-6, with D possibly being TRBD1 (5 bases). Germline V gene lookup returns CDR1 LGHDT and CDR2 YNNKEL (reference sequence). The V and J ends lost 3 bases and 10 bases respectively, with 25 bases between them. The CDR3 loop spans 18 amino acids. CDR3 in amino acids: CASSQGSQGVGGKSPLHF. The CDR3 DNA reads as TGTGCCAGCAGCCAGGGTTCTCAGGGCGTCGGTGGCAAATCACCCCTCCACTTT.

The chain carries TRBV5-1 and TRBJ1-1, with 11 bases aligning to TRBD1. The CDR3 has 17 residues. Trimming removed 3 bases from V and 7 bases from J; junction bases left unmatched: 14. CDR1 is SGHRS and CDR2 is YFSETQ in the germline V gene. The DNA for the CDR3 is TGCGCCAGCAGCTCGGGAGGGACAGGGGGTTCTGTGGTTGAAGCTTTCTTT. It codes for CASSSGGTGGSVVEAFF.

The chain has TRBV10-3 and TRBJ1-2; D is possibly TRBD1 (6 bases). V lost 3 bases and J lost 1, with 27 bases in between. Per the germline V gene, CDR1 is ENHRY and CDR2 is SYGVKD. The CDR3 length is 20 residues. CDR3 amino acids: CAISDEEMGDTSTYNYGYTF. Written as DNA, the CDR3 is TGTGCCATCAGTGACGAAGAGATGGGGGACACCTCGACTTATAACTATGGCTACACCTTC.